The 5 T cell receptor beta chains below were found in one sample sequenced in a study of blood T cells in healthy people across ages. A second PCR of roughly 7 to 11 cycles used a sample-barcoded 5' primer and a J-beta primer mix. TCRdb reprocessed the 5' RACE reads via MiXCR and lists one record per CDR3 protein. The repertoire includes about 780,000 distinct CDR3 sequences, 35% to 60% of them detected once, and about a sixth sits in the top ten. What was sequenced was blood. The source of these receptors is a man at least 80 years old in good health.

A few counts support this clonotype. This chain joins TRBV20-1 and TRBJ2-1, with 12 bases aligning to TRBD2. CDR3 size: 14 residues. The germline gives CDR1 DFQATT, CDR2 SNEGSKA (reference sequence). Losses at the gene ends were 1 base for V and 10 bases for J; bases not matched to a gene: 5. DNA of the CDR3: TGCAGTGCTAGAGCGACTAGCGGGAGAATGGAGCAGTTCTTC. Its protein product is CSARATSGRMEQFF.

This clonotype was seen at least ten times. V and J are TRBV7-2 and TRBJ2-3; 12 nucleotides agree with TRBD2. There are 16 residues in the CDR3. Germline trimming cut 6 bases from V and 5 bases from J; bases unmatched to any gene: 9. Germline V gene lookup returns CDR1 SGHTA and CDR2 FQGNSA. The CDR3 protein is CASRSASGRAVDTQYF. The CDR3 DNA follows: TGTGCCAGCAGATCCGCTAGCGGGAGGGCGGTAGATACGCAGTATTTT.

This sequence joins TRBV7-2 and TRBJ2-5, with a possible D match to TRBD2 (6 bases). In germline, CDR1 is SGHTA, CDR2 FQGNSA. CDR3 length equals 16 residues. V gave up 1 base and J gave up 11 bases, with 23 bases separating them. The CDR3 protein is CASSLDYSYGGNEQYF. CDR3 nucleotide sequence: TGTGCCAGCAGCTTAGATTATTCGTATGGGGGGAATGAGCAGTACTTC.

This clonotype appeared a few times. This chain joins TRBV12-3 or TRBV12-4 and TRBJ2-5; 7 bases map to TRBD2. J gave up 11 bases and V 5 bases, and 11 bases lay outside the gene matches. The CDR3 contains 13 residues. The CDR3 DNA reads as TGTGCCAGCAGTCCCGCGGGAGTCGGGGAGCAGTACTTC. It encodes CASSPAGVGEQYF.

J is TRBJ1-2 and V is TRBV5-1; a possible D gene is TRBD1 (5 bases). V dropped 4 bases and J dropped 8 bases, with 18 bases sitting between them. Germline loops: CDR1 SGHRS, CDR2 YFSETQ. The CDR3 has 14 amino acids. CDR3 residues: CASSLWDASTGYTF. As DNA, the CDR3 is TGCGCCAGCAGCCTCTGGGACGCCTCTACGGGCTACACCTTC. The whole variable domain, remainder taken from reference TRBV5-1 and TRBJ1-2, is KAGVTQTPRYLIKTRGQQVTLSCSPISGHRSVSWYQQTPGQGLQFLFEYFSETQRNKGNFPGRFSGRQFSNSRSEMNVSTLELGDSALYLCASSLWDASTGYTFGSGTRLTVV.